The 3 T cell receptor beta chains below were found in one sample sequenced in a study of cytomegalovirus exposure and HLA in healthy donors. Clones were read by immunoSEQ multiplex PCR, and TCRdb kept only the in-frame ones, dropping some. The sample has 55,000 to 70,000 clones, about 91% seen once. What was sequenced was PBMCs. All receptors come from a man between 18 and 29 years old in good health and CMV-seronegative.

The CDR3 DNA follows: TGTGCCAGCAGTTCTCCGGGACAGGGGGCTTATGAAAAACTGTTTTTT. It codes for CASSSPGQGAYEKLFF. The chain couples TRBV6-5 to TRBJ1-4; 12 nucleotides agree with TRBD1. Germline lookup yields CDR1 MNHEY and CDR2 SVGAGI. Unmatched junction bases numbered 6, after V lost 4 bases and J lost 6 bases. CDR3 length: 16 amino acids.

The chain links TRBV2 to TRBJ2-2; possibly TRBD1 for D (5 bases). There are 14 residues in the CDR3. Trimming left V 6 bases short and J 1 base short, with 9 bases between. Germline V gene data show CDR1 as SNHLY and CDR2 as FYNNEI. In DNA, the CDR3 is TGTGCCAGCAGCCTGACAGAGAACACCGGGGAGCTGTTTTTT. Residues: CASSLTENTGELFF. Full variable domain (missing parts from reference TRBV2 and TRBJ2-2): EPEVTQTPSHQVTQMGQEVILRCVPISNHLYFYWYRQILGQKVEFLVSFYNNEISEKSEIFDDQFSVERPDGSNFTLKIRSTKLEDSAMYFCASSLTENTGELFFGEGSRLTVL.

The chain carries TRBV7-3 and TRBJ2-2, with D uncertain. V was shortened by 3 bases and J by 2 bases, with 7 bases between the two germline ends. Germline V CDR1 and CDR2: SGHTA, FQGTGA. The CDR3 covers 14 residues. The CDR3 region is CASSFVKNTGELFF. The CDR3 DNA sequence: TGTGCCAGCAGCTTTGTTAAAAACACCGGGGAGCTGTTTTTT.